The next 14 T cell receptor beta chains were all read from a single sample in a study of CD8+ T cells in alopecia areata. After isolation, RNA underwent reverse transcription to generate cDNA as the sequencing template. Using immunoSEQ multiplex PCR, the repertoire was profiled, and TCRdb retains in-frame clones only, with some absent. The table shows about 200,000 clones, with roughly 56% occurring only once. Described treatment: oral pan-JAK inhibitor, 5-10 mg twice daily. This sample comprised CD4+ T cells sorted from blood, obtained at week 4, from a patient treated with tofacitinib. Receptors were obtained from a human donor with alopecia areata.

With respect to this clone: Distinct nucleotide sequences in the sample also encode this CDR3. This chain joins TRBV29-1 and TRBJ1-2; D not resolved. The CDR3 covers 12 residues. CDR1 SQVTM and CDR2 ANQGSEA come from the germline V gene. V lost 6 bases to trimming and J lost 0 bases, with 8 bases between them. The CDR3 loop is CSVGTANYGYTF. The CDR3 nucleotides are TGCAGCGTAGGAACAGCTAACTATGGCTACACCTTC.

V gene TRBV18 combines with J gene TRBJ1-1; D possibly corresponds to TRBD1 (5 bases). Germline V gives CDR1 KGHSH, CDR2 LQKENI. The CDR3 spans 15 residues. Trimming shortened V by 0 bases and J by 1 base, and 9 bases separated the two germline ends. The CDR3 DNA sequence: TGTGCCAGCTCACCACCGGGGGTCGCGAACACTGAAGCTTTCTTT. It translates to CASSPPGVANTEAFF. The full variable domain, its missing parts supplied by reference TRBV18 and TRBJ1-1, is NAGVMQNPRHLVRRRGQEARLRCSPMKGHSHVYWYRQLPEEGLKFMVYLQKENIIDESGMPKERFSAEFPKEGPSILRIQQVVRGDSAAYFCASSPPGVANTEAFFGQGTRLTVV.

This chain uses TRBV5-1 with TRBJ2-7; D may be TRBD1 (5 bases). This CDR3 comprises 13 residues. The V gene's germline CDR1 is SGHRS and CDR2 YFSETQ. Trimming took off 4 bases at V and 2 bases at J, with 10 bases between the two ends. The CDR3 loop is CASSAKGPYEQYF. For the CDR3, the DNA is TGCGCCAGCAGCGCAAAGGGGCCCTACGAGCAGTACTTC.

This chain joins TRBV30 and TRBJ2-1; TRBD1 or TRBD2 may be the D gene (5 bases each). The V gene lost 2 bases and the J gene lost 6 bases, with 17 bases spanning the gap. This CDR3 has 15 residues. CDR1 is GTSNPN and CDR2 is SVGIG in the germline V gene (reference sequence). The CDR3 sequence: CAWSPGPPRGNEQFF. CDR3 DNA sequence: TGTGCCTGGAGTCCGGGACCCCCCCGGGGCAATGAGCAGTTCTTC.

The J gene is TRBJ2-3, the V gene TRBV4-3, with TRBD1 identical over 8 bases. This CDR3 has 15 residues. V lost 2 bases and J lost 4; bases outside the gene matches: 5. Germline lookup yields CDR1 LGHNA and CDR2 YSLEER. This CDR3 reads CASSQRPGQADTQYF. The CDR3 bases are TGCGCCAGCAGCCAACGACCGGGACAGGCAGATACGCAGTATTTT.

The CDR3 reads CASVLQGTFTDTQYF. Here the CDR3 DNA reads TGTGCCAGTGTGTTACAGGGGACCTTCACAGATACGCAGTATTTT. V usage is TRBV6-1 and J usage is TRBJ2-3, with 7 positions matching TRBD1. CDR1 and CDR2 from the germline V gene are MNHNS and SASEGT. CDR3 length: 15 residues. J was trimmed by 2 bases and V by 9 bases; bases with no gene match: 11.

This clone was seen a few times. J is TRBJ2-7 and V is TRBV29-1; 12 bases align to TRBD2. The J segment lost 1 base and the V segment lost 7 bases, leaving 5 bases of the junction unmatched. The germline CDR1 and CDR2 sequences are SQVTM and ANQGSEA. The CDR3 runs to 14 residues. CDR3 sequence reads: CSAMTSGGSYEQYF. Written as DNA, the CDR3 is TGCAGCGCCATGACTAGCGGGGGATCCTACGAGCAGTACTTC.

The genes are TRBV27 and TRBJ1-2; 8 bases agree with TRBD1. Germline V gives CDR1 MNHEY, CDR2 SMNVEV (reference sequence). The CDR3 has 17 amino acids. J was trimmed by 0 bases and V by 5 bases; bases with no gene match: 11. Written as DNA, the CDR3 is TGTGCCAGCAGTCTAAGGGGCGGACAGGGTACTAACTATGGCTACACCTTC. Translating gives CASSLRGGQGTNYGYTF.

In this sample, this clone turned up once. This chain links TRBV6-6 with TRBJ1-1; possibly TRBD1 for D (5 bases). With 6 bases removed from V and 3 bases from J, the gap between germline ends came to 11 bases. The CDR3 covers 13 residues. Germline V gene data show CDR1 as MNHNY and CDR2 as SVGAGI (reference sequence). The DNA of the CDR3 is TGTGCCAGCAGCCCCAGGGATGACACTGAAGCTTTCTTT. Its translation: CASSPRDDTEAFF.

The chain combines TRBV7-2 with TRBJ2-3; D might be TRBD2 (5 bases). CDR3 length equals 15 residues. Deletions cut 5 bases from V and 3 bases from J, with 15 bases between. Germline CDR1 is SGHTA and CDR2 is FQGNSA. CDR3 sequence (DNA): TGTGCCAGCAGCGATCAGCGGCGCCGGACAGATACGCAGTATTTT. Translated, it gives CASSDQRRRTDTQYF.

The rearrangement uses TRBV14 and TRBJ1-6; 7 bases are a match to TRBD1. V trimming: 2 bases; J trimming: 12 bases; junction bases outside the gene matches: 4. CDR3 length: 13 residues. The germline V gene has CDR1 SGHDN and CDR2 FVKESK. The CDR3 loop reads CASSQTQGLPLHF. The CDR3 coding sequence is TGTGCCAGCAGCCAAACACAGGGGTTACCCCTCCACTTT.

This sequence joins TRBV5-1 and TRBJ2-2; weak D call: TRBD2 (6 bases). This CDR3 is 15 amino acids long. Trimming pared 7 bases from V and 0 bases from J, leaving 13 bases between. Germline CDR1 reads SGHRS; CDR2 reads YFSETQ. The CDR3 DNA reads as TGCGCCAGCGCGGTTTGGGGGGCGAACACCGGGGAGCTGTTTTTT. This encodes CASAVWGANTGELFF.

The chain joins TRBV10-2 to TRBJ1-2; D not resolved. The V and J ends lost 3 bases and 4 bases respectively, with 12 bases between them. This CDR3 has 14 residues. CDR1 WSHSY and CDR2 SAAADI come from the germline V gene. This chain's CDR3 is CASSDAATSYGYTF. In DNA, the CDR3 is TGCGCCAGCAGTGACGCGGCAACTAGCTATGGCTACACCTTC.

This clone occurred once. This chain links TRBV2 with TRBJ2-7; 9 nucleotides align to TRBD2. Trimming cost V 4 bases and J 6 bases; bases outside gene matches: 10. This CDR3 comprises 15 residues. CDR1 is SNHLY, CDR2 FYNNEI, per germline. CDR3 DNA: TGTGCCAGCAGTGTTGCTAGCGGGGCTCTTGGCGAGCAGTACTTC. This encodes CASSVASGALGEQYF.